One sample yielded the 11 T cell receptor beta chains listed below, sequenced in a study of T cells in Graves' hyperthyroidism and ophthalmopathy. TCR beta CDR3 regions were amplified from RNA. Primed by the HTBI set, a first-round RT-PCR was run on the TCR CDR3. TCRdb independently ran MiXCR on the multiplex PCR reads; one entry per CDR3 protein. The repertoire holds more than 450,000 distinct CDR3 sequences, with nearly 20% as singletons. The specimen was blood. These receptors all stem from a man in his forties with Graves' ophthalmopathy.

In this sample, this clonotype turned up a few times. CDR3 in amino acids: CASSPAQGAGNEQFF. CDR3 DNA sequence: TGTGCCAGCAGCCCGGCGCAGGGGGCCGGGAATGAGCAGTTCTTC. The rearrangement joins TRBV4-2 to TRBJ2-1, with 8 positions matching TRBD1. In germline, CDR1 is LGHNA, CDR2 YNFKEQ. Germline trimming cut 4 bases from V and 7 bases from J; bases unmatched to any gene: 9. This CDR3 has 15 residues.

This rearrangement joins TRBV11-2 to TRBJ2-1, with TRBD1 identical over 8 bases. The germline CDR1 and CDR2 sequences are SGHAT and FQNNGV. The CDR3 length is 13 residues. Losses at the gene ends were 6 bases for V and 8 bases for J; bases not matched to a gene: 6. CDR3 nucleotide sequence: TGTGCCAGCAGGGCAGGGGGCGCGGATGAGCAGTTCTTC. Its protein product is CASRAGGADEQFF.

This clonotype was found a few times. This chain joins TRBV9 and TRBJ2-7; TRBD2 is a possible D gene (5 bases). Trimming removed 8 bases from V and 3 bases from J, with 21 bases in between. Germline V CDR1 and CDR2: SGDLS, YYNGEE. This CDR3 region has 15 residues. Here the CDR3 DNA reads TGTGCCAGTAGTCTCACGGGCCTCGGGAACTACGAGCAGTACTTC. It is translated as CASSLTGLGNYEQYF.

The CDR3 here is CASTVDPRADTQYF. For the CDR3, the DNA is TGTGCCAGCACCGTAGACCCCCGGGCAGATACGCAGTATTTT. V and J are TRBV7-8 and TRBJ2-3; D is unclear. Trimming left V 7 bases short and J 4 bases short, with 15 bases between. The CDR3 covers 14 residues. Germline assignment: CDR1 SGHVS and CDR2 FQNEAQ.

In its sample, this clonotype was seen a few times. The CDR3 is CASSPGGQLQETQYF. CDR3 DNA: TGCGCCAGCAGCCCCGGAGGGCAGCTACAAGAGACCCAGTACTTC. This rearrangement joins TRBV5-1 to TRBJ2-5, with a weak D call TRBD2 (6 bases). V shed 4 bases and J shed 2 bases, with 15 bases lying between them. CDR1 SGHRS and CDR2 YFSETQ come from the germline V gene. CDR3 size: 15 residues. The entire variable domain, with the rest obtained from reference TRBV5-1 and TRBJ2-5, is as follows: KAGVTQTPRYLIKTRGQQVTLSCSPISGHRSVSWYQQTPGQGLQFLFEYFSETQRNKGNFPGRFSGRQFSNSRSEMNVSTLELGDSALYLCASSPGGQLQETQYFGPGTRLLVL.

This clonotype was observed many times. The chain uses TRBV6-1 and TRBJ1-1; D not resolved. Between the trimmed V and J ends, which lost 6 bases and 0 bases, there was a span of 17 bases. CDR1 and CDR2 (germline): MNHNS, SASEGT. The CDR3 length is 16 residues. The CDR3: CASSATISRVNTEAFF. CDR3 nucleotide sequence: TGTGCCAGCAGCGCTACCATATCAAGGGTGAACACTGAAGCTTTCTTT.

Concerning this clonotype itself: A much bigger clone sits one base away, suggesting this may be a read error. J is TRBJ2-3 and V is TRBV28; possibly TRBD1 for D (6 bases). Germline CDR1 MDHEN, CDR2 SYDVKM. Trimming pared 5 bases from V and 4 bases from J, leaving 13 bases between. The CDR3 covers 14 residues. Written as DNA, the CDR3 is TGTGCCAGCAGTGGGGGCCCCGGGTCAGATACGCAGTATTTT. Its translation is CASSGGPGSDTQYF.

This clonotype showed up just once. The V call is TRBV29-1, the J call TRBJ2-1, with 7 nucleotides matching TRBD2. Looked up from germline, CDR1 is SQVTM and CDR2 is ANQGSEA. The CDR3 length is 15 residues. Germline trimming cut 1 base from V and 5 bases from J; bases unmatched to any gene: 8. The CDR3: CSVEGTSVLNNEQFF. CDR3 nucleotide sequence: TGCAGCGTTGAAGGAACTAGCGTACTAAACAATGAGCAGTTCTTC.

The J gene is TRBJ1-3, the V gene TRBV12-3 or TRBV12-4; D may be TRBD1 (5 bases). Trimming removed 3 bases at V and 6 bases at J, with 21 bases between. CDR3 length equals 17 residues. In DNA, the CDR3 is TGTGCCAGCAGTTTCATCCTGGGGGGACGACCAGAAAACACCATATATTTT. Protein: CASSFILGGRPENTIYF.

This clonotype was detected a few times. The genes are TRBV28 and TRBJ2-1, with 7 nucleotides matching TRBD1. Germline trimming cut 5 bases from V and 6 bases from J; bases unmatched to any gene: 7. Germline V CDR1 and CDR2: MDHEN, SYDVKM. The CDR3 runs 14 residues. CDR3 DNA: TGTGCCAGCAGTGAGTTACCAGGGGGCAATGAGCAGTTCTTC. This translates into CASSELPGGNEQFF.

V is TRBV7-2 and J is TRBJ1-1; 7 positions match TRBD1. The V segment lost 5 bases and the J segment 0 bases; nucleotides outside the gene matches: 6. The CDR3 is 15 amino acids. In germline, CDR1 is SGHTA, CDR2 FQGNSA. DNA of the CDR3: TGTGCCAGCAGCCCACAGACAGGGTTGAACACTGAAGCTTTCTTT. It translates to CASSPQTGLNTEAFF.